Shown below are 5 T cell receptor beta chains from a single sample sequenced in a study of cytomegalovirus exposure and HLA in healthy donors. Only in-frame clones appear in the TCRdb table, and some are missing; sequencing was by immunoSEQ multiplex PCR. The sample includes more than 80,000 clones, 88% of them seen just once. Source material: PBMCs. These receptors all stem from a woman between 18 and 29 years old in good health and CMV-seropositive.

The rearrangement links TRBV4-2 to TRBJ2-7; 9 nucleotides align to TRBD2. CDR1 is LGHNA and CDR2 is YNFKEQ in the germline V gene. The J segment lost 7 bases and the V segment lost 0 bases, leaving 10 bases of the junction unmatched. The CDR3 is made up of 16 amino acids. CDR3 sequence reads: CASSQDPGGGAGEQYF. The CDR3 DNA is TGTGCCAGCAGCCAAGATCCGGGCGGGGGGGCTGGGGAGCAGTACTTC.

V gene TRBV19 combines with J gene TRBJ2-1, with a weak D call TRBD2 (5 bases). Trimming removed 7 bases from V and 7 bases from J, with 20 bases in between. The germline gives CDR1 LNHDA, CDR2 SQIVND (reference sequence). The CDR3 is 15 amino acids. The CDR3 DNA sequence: TGTGCCAGTAAGGCGAGGGCAAAAACTTGGAATGAGCAGTTCTTC. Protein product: CASKARAKTWNEQFF.

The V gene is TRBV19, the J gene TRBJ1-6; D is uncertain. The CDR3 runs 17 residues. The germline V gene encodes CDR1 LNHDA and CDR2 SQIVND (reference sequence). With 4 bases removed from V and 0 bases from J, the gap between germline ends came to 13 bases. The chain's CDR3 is CASSTAYSSSYNSPLHF. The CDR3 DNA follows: TGTGCCAGTAGTACCGCATACTCAAGCTCCTATAATTCACCCCTCCACTTT.

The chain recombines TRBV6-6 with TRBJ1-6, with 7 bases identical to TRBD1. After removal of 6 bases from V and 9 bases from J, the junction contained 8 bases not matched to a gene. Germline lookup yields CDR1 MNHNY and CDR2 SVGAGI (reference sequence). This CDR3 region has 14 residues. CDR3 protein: CASRGGTDLSPLHF. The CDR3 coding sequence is TGTGCCAGCAGGGGCGGGACAGATCTTTCACCCCTCCACTTT.

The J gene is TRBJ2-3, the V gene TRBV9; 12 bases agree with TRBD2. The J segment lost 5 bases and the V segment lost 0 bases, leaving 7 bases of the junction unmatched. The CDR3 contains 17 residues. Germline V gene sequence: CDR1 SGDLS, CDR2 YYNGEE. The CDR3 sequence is CASSVDPTSGGGDTQYF. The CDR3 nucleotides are TGTGCCAGCAGCGTAGATCCGACTAGCGGGGGCGGAGATACGCAGTATTTT.